This TCR beta chain was captured in a study of blood T cell repertoires in COVID-19. The CDR3 loop spans 14 amino acids. Trimming left V 10 bases short and J 2 bases short, with 15 bases between. From germline, CDR1 is ENHRY and CDR2 SYGVKD. TCRdb keeps only in-frame clones here, not all; method: immunoSEQ multiplex PCR. The sample carries 300,000 to 400,000 clones, 85% recorded once. This TCR was sampled from a woman between 25 and 40 years old who had been exposed to COVID-19. V gene TRBV10-3 combines with J gene TRBJ1-5; TRBD1 is a possible D gene (5 bases). Sequenced input: PBMCs or T cells enriched from blood (not recorded which). The chain's CDR3 is CATSDSGRNQPQHF. The DNA for the CDR3 is TGTGCCACCTCTGACAGCGGGCGCAATCAGCCCCAGCATTTT.